This entry describes one TCR beta chain. Healthy HIV-negative adults without recent acute infections or vaccinations served as donors. Memory CD4+ cells were the fraction left after CD45RA+ naive selection. This record comes from a study of shared clonotypes between healthy human individuals. Study summary: Each donor contributed plates that comprised three CD4 naive, three CD4 memory, two CD8 naive and one CD8 memory.

Assay runs were performed at deep level. Sequenced by immunoSEQ multiplex PCR; TCRdb stores in-frame clones only, minus some. This sample carries 2,500,000 or so clones, roughly 93% of them seen once, and the ten largest clones take approximately 0.36%. What was sequenced was naive CD4+ T cells from PBMCs. The subset is: CD45RA+ positively selected. The sequence was collected from a man between 18 and 29 years old in good health. Some clones in this sample may be carry-over from other donors' samples.

For the CDR3, the DNA is TGTGCCAGCAGGCTGGGGGGCACCTACGAGCAGTACTTC. It yields the protein CASRLGGTYEQYF. The gene calls are TRBV6-1 and TRBJ2-7; TRBD1 or TRBD2 may be the D gene (6 bases each). The CDR3 sequence is 13 residues long. Between the trimmed V and J ends, which lost 6 bases and 2 bases, there was a span of 11 bases. Germline-derived CDR1 and CDR2 are MNHNS and SASEGT.